The rows below give T cell receptor beta chains drawn from one sample of a study of graft-versus-host responses after intestinal transplantation. Sequenced by immunoSEQ multiplex PCR; TCRdb stores in-frame clones only, minus some. Of about 23,000 clones in the sample, more than 85% were seen once. The starting material was PBMCs, obtained about 41 days after intestinal transplant. These receptors all come from a human patient who received an intestinal transplant, so some T cells may come from the graft donor. Both conserved end residues are part of each CDR3. The D gene is left open where the match is weak. The size of a clone is reported for some rows only, either as once, few or many, or as a class for expanded clones.

>.|TRBV19|.|TRBJ2-3
TGTGCCAGTAGTATATTATTTACTGCCCCCATTAGCCCCAACCACAGGAACACAGATACGCAGTATTTT
CASSILFTAPISPNHRNTDTQYF
>.|TRBV5-6|.|TRBJ1-1
TGTGCCAGCAGCCAGGAGCGGGGGCAAAGGTATACTGAAGCTTTCTTT
CASSQERGQRYTEAFF
>TRBD1|TRBV6-5|.|TRBJ1-5
TGTGCCAGCAGTGTCCCCGGGACAGGGGATCAGCCCCAGCATTTT
CASSVPGTGDQPQHF
>.|TRBV28|.|TRBJ2-7
TGTGCCAGCAGTTTACAGTCCTACGAGCAGTACTTC
CASSLQSYEQYF
>TRBD2|TRBV28|.|TRBJ2-4
TGTGCCAGCAGCAAGTGGACTGGGACTAGCGGGGTTCCTTTAAAAAACATTCAGTACTTC
CASSKWTGTSGVPLKNIQYF
>.|TRBV4-3|.|TRBJ2-1
TGCGCCAGCAGCCAAGATGTCCTATCCCCGTACAATGAGCAGTTCTTC
CASSQDVLSPYNEQFF
>.|TRBV15|.|TRBJ2-1
TGTGCCACCAGCGGCTCAAACTACAATGAGCAGTTCTTC
CATSGSNYNEQFF
>.|TRBV14|.|TRBJ2-1
TGTGCCAGCAGCCCCAGTAAGGGGTTCAATGAGCAGTTCTTC
CASSPSKGFNEQFF
>.|TRBV4-1|.|TRBJ2-5
TGCGCCAGCAGCCGAAGTTTCCCAGGGTACCAAGAGACCCAGTACTTC
CASSRSFPGYQETQYF
>TRBD1|TRBV4-1|.|TRBJ1-5
TGCGCCAGCAGCCAGGCTATCGGGACAGGGCTTCATTTT
CASSQAIGTGLHF
>TRBD2|TRBV27|.|TRBJ2-1
TGTGCCAGCAGCCTAAGAGGGGGACTAGCGGGAGAAAGCTCCTACAATGAGCAGTTCTTC
CASSLRGGLAGESSYNEQFF
>TRBD1|TRBV18|few|TRBJ1-3
TGTGCCAGCTCACCGGTCGGGACAGGGATCGGAAACACCATATATTTT
CASSPVGTGIGNTIYF
>TRBD1|TRBV6-1|.|TRBJ1-5
TGTGCCAGCAGTGAAGTGAATGTCAGGGGGTTCCGTTTTCAGCCCCAGCATTTT
CASSEVNVRGFRFQPQHF
>TRBD1|TRBV6-6|.|TRBJ2-3
TGTGCCAGCAGGGGGGGGACAGGGATGTTGACAGATACGCAGTATTTT
CASRGGTGMLTDTQYF
>.|TRBV4-2|.|TRBJ2-1
TGTGCCAGCAGCCCCTCAGCGGGTTACAATGAGCAGTTCTTC
CASSPSAGYNEQFF
>TRBD2|TRBV5-4|once|TRBJ2-3
TGTGCCAGCAGCTTGAGGACTAGCGGCACAGATACGCAGTATTTT
CASSLRTSGTDTQYF
>.|TRBV19|.|TRBJ1-5
TGTGCCAGTAGTATCAGGGGAAGCAATCAGCCCCAGCATTTT
CASSIRGSNQPQHF